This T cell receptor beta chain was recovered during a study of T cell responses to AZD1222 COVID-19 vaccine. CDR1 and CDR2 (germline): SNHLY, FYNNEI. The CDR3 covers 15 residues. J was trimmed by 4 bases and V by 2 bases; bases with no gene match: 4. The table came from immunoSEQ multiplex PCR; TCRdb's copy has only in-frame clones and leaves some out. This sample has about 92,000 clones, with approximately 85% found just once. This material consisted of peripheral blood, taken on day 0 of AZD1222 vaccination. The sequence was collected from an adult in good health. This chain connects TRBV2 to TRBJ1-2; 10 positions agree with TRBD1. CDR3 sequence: CASSELTGGTYGYTF. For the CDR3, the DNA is TGTGCCAGCAGTGAACTGACAGGGGGCACCTATGGCTACACCTTC.